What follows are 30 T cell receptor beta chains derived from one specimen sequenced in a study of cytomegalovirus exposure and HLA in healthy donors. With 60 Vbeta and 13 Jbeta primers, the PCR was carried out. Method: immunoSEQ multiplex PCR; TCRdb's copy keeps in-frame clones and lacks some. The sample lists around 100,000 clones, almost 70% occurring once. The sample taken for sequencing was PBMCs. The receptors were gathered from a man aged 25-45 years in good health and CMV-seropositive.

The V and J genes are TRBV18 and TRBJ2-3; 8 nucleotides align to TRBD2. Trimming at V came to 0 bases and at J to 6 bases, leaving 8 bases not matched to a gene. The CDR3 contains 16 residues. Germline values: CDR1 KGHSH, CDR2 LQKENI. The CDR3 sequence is CASSPPVLAGGDTQYF. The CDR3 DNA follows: TGTGCCAGCTCACCACCCGTACTTGCGGGGGGTGATACGCAGTATTTT.

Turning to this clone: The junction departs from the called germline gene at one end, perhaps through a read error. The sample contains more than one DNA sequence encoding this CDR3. Written as DNA, the CDR3 is TGTGCCAGCAGCCAGGGACAGCGGAACACTGAGGCTTTCTTT. Protein: CASSQGQRNTEAFF. The rearrangement joins TRBV7-3 to TRBJ1-1, with TRBD1 identical over 7 bases. Looked up from germline, CDR1 is SGHTA and CDR2 is FQGTGA. This CDR3 comprises 14 residues.

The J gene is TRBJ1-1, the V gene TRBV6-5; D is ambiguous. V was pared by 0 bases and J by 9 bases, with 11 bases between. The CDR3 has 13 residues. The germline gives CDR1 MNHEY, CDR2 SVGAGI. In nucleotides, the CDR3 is TGTGCCAGCAGTTACTCCGAGGGTCGGAAAGCTTTCTTT. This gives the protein CASSYSEGRKAFF.

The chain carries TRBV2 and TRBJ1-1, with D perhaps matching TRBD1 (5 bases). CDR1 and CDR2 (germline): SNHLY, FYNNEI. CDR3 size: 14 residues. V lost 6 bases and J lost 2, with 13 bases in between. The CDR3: CASSGGGRNTEAFF. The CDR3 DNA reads TGTGCCAGCAGCGGGGGAGGGAGAAACACTGAAGCTTTCTTT.

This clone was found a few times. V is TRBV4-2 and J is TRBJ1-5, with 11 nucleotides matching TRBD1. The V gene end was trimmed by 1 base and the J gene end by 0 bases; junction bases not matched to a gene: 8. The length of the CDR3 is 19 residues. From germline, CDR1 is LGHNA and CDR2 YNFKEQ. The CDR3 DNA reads TGTGCCAGCAGCCAAGTCCACGGACAGGGGGCTTATAGCAATCAGCCCCAGCATTTT. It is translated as CASSQVHGQGAYSNQPQHF.

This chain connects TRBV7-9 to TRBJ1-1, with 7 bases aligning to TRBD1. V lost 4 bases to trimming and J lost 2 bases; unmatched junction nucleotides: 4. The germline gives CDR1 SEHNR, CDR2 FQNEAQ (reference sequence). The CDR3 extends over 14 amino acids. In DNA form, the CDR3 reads TGTGCCAGCAGCTCAGGGACAGTCAACACTGAAGCTTTCTTT. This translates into CASSSGTVNTEAFF.

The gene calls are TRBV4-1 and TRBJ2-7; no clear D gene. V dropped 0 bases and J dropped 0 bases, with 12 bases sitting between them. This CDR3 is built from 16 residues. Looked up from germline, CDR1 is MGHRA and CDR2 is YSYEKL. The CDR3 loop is CASSQDNLWSSYEQYV. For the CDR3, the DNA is TGCGCCAGCAGCCAAGATAACCTTTGGAGCTCCTACGAGCAGTACGTC.

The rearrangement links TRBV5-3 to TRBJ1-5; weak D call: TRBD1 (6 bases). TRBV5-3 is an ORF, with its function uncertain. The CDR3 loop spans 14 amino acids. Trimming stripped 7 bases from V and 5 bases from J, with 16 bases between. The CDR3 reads CARGDRKRHQPQHF. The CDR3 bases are TGTGCCAGAGGAGACAGGAAGCGACATCAGCCCCAGCATTTT.

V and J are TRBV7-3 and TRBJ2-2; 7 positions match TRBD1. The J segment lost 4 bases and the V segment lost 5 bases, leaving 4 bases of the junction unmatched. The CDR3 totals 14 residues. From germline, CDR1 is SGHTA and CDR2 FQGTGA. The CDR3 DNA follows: TGTGCCAGCAGCCCCAGGGGGTCCACCGGGGAGCTGTTTTTT. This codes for CASSPRGSTGELFF.

CDR3 bases: TGTGCCAGCAGTCCAGTTGGACAGCGACAACCCTACGAGCAGTACGTC. It translates to CASSPVGQRQPYEQYV. The chain couples TRBV28 to TRBJ2-7; possible D gene TRBD1, 6 bases. Germline V CDR1 and CDR2: MDHEN, SYDVKM. V gave up 5 bases and J gave up 2 bases, with 19 bases separating them. The CDR3 runs to 16 residues.

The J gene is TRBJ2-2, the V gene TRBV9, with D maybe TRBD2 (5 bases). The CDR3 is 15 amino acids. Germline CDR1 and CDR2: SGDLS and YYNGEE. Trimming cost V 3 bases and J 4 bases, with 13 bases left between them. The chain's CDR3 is CASSATRLSTGELFF. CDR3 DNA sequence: TGTGCCAGCAGCGCCACTAGGCTAAGCACCGGGGAGCTGTTTTTT.

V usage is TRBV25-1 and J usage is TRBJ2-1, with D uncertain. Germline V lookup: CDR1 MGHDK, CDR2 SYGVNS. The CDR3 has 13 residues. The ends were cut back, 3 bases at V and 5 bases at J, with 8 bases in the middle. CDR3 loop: CASSDWAHNEQFF. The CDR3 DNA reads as TGTGCCAGCAGTGATTGGGCCCACAATGAGCAGTTCTTC.

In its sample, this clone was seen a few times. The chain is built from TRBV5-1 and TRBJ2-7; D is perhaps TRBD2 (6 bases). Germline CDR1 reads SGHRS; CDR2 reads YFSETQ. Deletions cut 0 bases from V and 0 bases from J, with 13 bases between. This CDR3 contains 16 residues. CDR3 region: CASSLAPGLDSYEQYF. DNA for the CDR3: TGCGCCAGCAGCTTGGCCCCGGGACTTGACTCCTACGAGCAGTACTTC.

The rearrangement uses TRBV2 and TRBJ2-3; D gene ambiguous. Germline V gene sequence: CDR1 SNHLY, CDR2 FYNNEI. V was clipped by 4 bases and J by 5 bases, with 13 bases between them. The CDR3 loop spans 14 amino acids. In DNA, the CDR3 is TGTGCCAGCAGTGGGCCTGGTCAGGTAGATACGCAGTATTTT. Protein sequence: CASSGPGQVDTQYF.

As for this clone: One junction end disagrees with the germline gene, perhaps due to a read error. The CDR3 loop reads CASSPLGGSRQVNNEAFF. The CDR3 DNA follows: TGTGCCAGCAGCCCCCTGGGAGGGTCGAGGCAGGTGAACAATGAAGCTTTCTTT. The V call is TRBV13, the J call TRBJ1-1; no definite D call. The CDR3 has 18 residues. From germline, CDR1 is PRHDT and CDR2 FYEKMQ (reference sequence).

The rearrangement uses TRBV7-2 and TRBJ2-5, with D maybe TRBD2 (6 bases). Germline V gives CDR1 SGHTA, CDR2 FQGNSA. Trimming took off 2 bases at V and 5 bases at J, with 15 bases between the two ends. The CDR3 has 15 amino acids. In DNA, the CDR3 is TGTGCCAGCAGCTTACAGGACGGGGGTAGTGAGACCCAGTACTTC. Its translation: CASSLQDGGSETQYF.

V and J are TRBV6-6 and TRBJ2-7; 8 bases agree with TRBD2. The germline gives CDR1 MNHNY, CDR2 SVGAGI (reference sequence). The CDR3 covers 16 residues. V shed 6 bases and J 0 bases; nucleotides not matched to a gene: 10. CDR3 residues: CASSLTGGGISYEQYF. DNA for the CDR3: TGTGCCAGCAGCCTCACCGGGGGGGGCATCTCCTACGAGCAGTACTTC.

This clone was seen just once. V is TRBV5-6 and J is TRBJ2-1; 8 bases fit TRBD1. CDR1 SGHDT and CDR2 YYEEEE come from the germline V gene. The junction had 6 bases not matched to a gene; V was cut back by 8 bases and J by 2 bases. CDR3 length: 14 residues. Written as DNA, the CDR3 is TGTGCCAGTGCCGGACAGGGAACCTACAATGAGCAGTTCTTC. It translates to CASAGQGTYNEQFF.

The CDR3 reads CASRLQGITEAFF. Written as DNA, the CDR3 is TGCGCCAGCAGACTGCAGGGGATCACTGAAGCTTTCTTT. This chain uses TRBV5-1 with TRBJ1-1; perhaps TRBD1 as D (6 bases). V gave up 5 bases and J gave up 4 bases, with 12 bases separating them. This CDR3 has 13 amino acids. Germline loops: CDR1 SGHRS, CDR2 YFSETQ.

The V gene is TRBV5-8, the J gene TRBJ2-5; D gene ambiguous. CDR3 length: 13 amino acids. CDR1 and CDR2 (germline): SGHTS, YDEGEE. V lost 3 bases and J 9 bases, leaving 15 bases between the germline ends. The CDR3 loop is CASSSEHSQAQYF. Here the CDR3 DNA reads TGTGCCAGCAGCTCAGAACACTCCCAGGCCCAGTACTTC.

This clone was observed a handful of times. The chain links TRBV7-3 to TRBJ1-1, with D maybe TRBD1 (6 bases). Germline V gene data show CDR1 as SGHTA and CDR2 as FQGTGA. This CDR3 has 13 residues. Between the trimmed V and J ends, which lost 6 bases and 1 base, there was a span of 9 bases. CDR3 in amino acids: CASSGQPNTEAFF. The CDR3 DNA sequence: TGTGCCAGCAGTGGACAGCCGAACACTGAAGCTTTCTTT.

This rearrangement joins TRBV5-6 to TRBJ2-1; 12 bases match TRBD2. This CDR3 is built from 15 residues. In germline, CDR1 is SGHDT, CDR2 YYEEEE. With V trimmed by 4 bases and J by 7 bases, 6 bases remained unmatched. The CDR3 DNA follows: TGTGCCAGCAGCCTAGGACTAGCGGGGAGTAATGAGCAGTTCTTC. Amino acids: CASSLGLAGSNEQFF.

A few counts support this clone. The CDR3 loop reads CASSRSGGDKYEQYF. CDR3 coding DNA: TGTGCCAGCAGTCGTAGCGGGGGGGATAAGTACGAGCAGTACTTC. The V call is TRBV11-2, the J call TRBJ2-7, with 11 bases matching TRBD2. The CDR3 is made up of 15 amino acids. The germline CDR1 and CDR2 sequences are SGHAT and FQNNGV. The V gene end was trimmed by 6 bases and the J gene end by 4 bases; junction bases not matched to a gene: 8.

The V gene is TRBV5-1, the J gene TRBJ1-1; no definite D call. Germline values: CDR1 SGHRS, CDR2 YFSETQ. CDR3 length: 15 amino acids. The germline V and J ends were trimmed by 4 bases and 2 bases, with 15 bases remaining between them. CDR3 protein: CASSPSAQVNTEAFF. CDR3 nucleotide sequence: TGCGCCAGCAGCCCGTCAGCTCAGGTTAACACTGAAGCTTTCTTT.

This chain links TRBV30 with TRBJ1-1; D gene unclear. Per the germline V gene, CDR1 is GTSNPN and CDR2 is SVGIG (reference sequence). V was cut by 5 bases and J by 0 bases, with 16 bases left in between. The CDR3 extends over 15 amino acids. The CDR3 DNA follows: TGTGCCTGGTCTTTCGGTTCCGGTATGAACACTGAAGCTTTCTTT. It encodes CAWSFGSGMNTEAFF.

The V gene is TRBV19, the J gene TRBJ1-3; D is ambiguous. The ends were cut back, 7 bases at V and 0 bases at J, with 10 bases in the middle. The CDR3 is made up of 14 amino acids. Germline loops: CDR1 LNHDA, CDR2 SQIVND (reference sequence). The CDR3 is CASTHRDSGNTIYF. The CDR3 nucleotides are TGTGCCAGTACCCACAGAGACTCTGGAAACACCATATATTTT. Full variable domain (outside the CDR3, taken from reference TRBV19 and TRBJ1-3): DGGITQSPKYLFRKEGQNVTLSCEQNLNHDAMYWYRQDPGQGLRLIYYSQIVNDFQKGDIAEGYSVSREKKESFPLTVTSAQKNPTAFYLCASTHRDSGNTIYFGEGSWLTVV.

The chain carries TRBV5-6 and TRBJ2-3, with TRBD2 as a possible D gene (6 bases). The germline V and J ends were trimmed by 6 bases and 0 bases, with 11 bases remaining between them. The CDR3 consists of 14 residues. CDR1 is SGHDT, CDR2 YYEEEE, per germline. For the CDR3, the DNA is TGTGCCAGCATGGCGGGGCCTAGCACAGATACGCAGTATTTT. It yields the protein CASMAGPSTDTQYF.

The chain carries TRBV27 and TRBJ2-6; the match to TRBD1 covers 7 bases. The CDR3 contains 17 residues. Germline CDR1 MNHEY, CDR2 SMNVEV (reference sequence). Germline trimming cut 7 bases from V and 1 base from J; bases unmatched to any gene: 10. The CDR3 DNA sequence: TGTGCCAGCAATTTTGACAGGGTCAAGTCTGGGGCCAACGTCCTGACTTTC. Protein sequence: CASNFDRVKSGANVLTF.

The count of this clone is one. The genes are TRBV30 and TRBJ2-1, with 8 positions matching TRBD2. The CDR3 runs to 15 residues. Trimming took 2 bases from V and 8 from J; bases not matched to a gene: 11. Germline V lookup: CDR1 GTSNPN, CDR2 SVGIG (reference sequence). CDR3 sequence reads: CAWSTAGGRAYEQFF. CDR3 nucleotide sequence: TGTGCCTGGAGTACCGCGGGGGGCCGGGCGTATGAGCAGTTCTTC.

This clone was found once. CDR3: CASSSDSGGSTEAFF. The CDR3 DNA reads TGTGCCAGCAGTTCAGACAGCGGGGGGAGCACTGAAGCTTTCTTT. The chain employs TRBV28 and TRBJ1-1; D is possibly TRBD1 (5 bases). Germline V gene sequence: CDR1 MDHEN, CDR2 SYDVKM. CDR3 length equals 15 residues. The V end lost 4 bases, the J end lost 4 bases, and 16 bases lay between the germline ends.